The TCR beta chain described here comes from a study of identical twins. TCRdb independently ran MiXCR on the 5' RACE reads; one entry per CDR3 protein. The sample lists some 500,000 distinct CDR3 sequences; over 8.5% were seen once. Study outcomes and limitations: Insertions ran lower in abundant cord blood beta clonotypes, though not in memory repertoires.

This clonotype was recorded at least ten times. Its antigen is not identified. The V segment lost 6 bases and the J segment 6 bases; nucleotides outside the gene matches: 8. CDR1 is MDHEN and CDR2 is SYDVKM in the germline V gene. The CDR3 has 15 residues. This sample also appeared in a second study, on yellow fever vaccine responses in identical twins.

The sample comprised PBMCs. This clonotype originated in a woman aged 18 to 35 in good health. The chain has TRBV28 and TRBJ1-5; 10 bases match TRBD1. Here the CDR3 reads CASRPAGQGTQPQHF. The CDR3 nucleotides read TGTGCCAGCAGACCCGCGGGACAGGGGACTCAGCCCCAGCATTTT.